The text below deals with one TCR beta chain. Only in-frame clones appear in the TCRdb table, and some are missing; sequencing was by immunoSEQ multiplex PCR. The sample shows 120,000 to 150,000 clones, roughly 80% of them seen only once. Losses at the gene ends were 5 bases for V and 4 bases for J; bases not matched to a gene: 7. The CDR3 is 15 amino acids. Germline CDR1 SGHTA, CDR2 FQGTGA. This entry belongs to a study of blood T cell repertoires in COVID-19. Whole-study context: Donors in the United States, Italy and Spain gave samples during acute or convalescent COVID-19.

The rearrangement joins TRBV7-3 to TRBJ1-1; 10 nucleotides align to TRBD1. This clonotype originated in a human donor in a cohort sampled during active COVID-19. Sequencing was performed on peripheral blood. CDR3 amino acids: CASSPTGGQGTEAFF. DNA of the CDR3: TGTGCCAGCAGCCCGACAGGGGGCCAGGGCACTGAAGCTTTCTTT.